Listed below are T cell receptor beta chains from one sample, sequenced in a study of blood T cell repertoires in COVID-19. Sequencing used immunoSEQ multiplex PCR; TCRdb keeps in-frame clones, though not all of them. Here the sample spans approximately 98,000 clones, around 81% being singletons. Sequenced: peripheral blood. The receptors were gathered from a man aged 60 to 75 with acute or convalescent COVID-19. CDR3s include the opening cysteine and the closing phenylalanine or tryptophan. A D gene is named only where the DNA matches it firmly. Size is omitted from some rows. Given values are once, few, many or a class for expanded clones.

-,-,TRBV15,TRBJ1-1,TGTGCCACCAGCCATTCCGAGTTTGAAGCTTTCTTT,CATSHSEFEAFF
-,TRBD1,TRBV19,TRBJ1-5,TGTGCCAGTAGGACAGGGGACAATCAGCCCCAGCATTTT,CASRTGDNQPQHF
-,-,TRBV7-9,TRBJ2-3,TGTGCCAGCACACGGAGAAGCAGGGGGGCCCAAGATACGCAGTATTTT,CASTRRSRGAQDTQYF
-,-,TRBV10-1,TRBJ1-2,TGCGCCAGCAGTGAAAGGACATCTTATGGCTACACCTTC,CASSERTSYGYTF
once,-,TRBV7-2,TRBJ1-5,TGTGCCAGCAGGCCACAGGGTTTTGGCAATCAGCCCCAGCATTTT,CASRPQGFGNQPQHF
-,-,TRBV11-2,TRBJ1-6,TGTGCCAGCAGCTCAACCAGTTCACCCCTCCACTTT,CASSSTSSPLHF
once,-,TRBV19,TRBJ1-2,TGTGCCAGTAGCCCGGGACATAACTATGGCTACACCTTC,CASSPGHNYGYTF
few,TRBD2,TRBV11-2,TRBJ2-1,TGTGCCAGCAGCTCCCCACAGGGACTAGCGAGCTATGAGCAGTTCTTC,CASSSPQGLASYEQFF
many,-,TRBV6-4,TRBJ2-7,TGTGCCAGCAGTGACTCGGGGGGACGGACCAACTACGAGCAGTACTTC,CASSDSGGRTNYEQYF
-,-,TRBV6-5,TRBJ2-1,TGTGCCAGCATCAAACAGGGTTGGGGTGAGCAGTTCTTC,CASIKQGWGEQFF
once,-,TRBV11-2,TRBJ1-3,TGTGCCAGCAGCTTAGATTGGCAGTTCTCTGGAAACACCATATATTTT,CASSLDWQFSGNTIYF
-,TRBD2,TRBV7-8,TRBJ2-3,TGTGCCAGCAGTTCCAGCGGGGAAGCTACGCAGTATTTT,CASSSSGEATQYF
-,-,TRBV5-4,TRBJ2-5,TGTGCCAGCAGCTTGTCGATCGGCTCAGGGTCCCAGTACTTC,CASSLSIGSGSQYF
-,TRBD1,TRBV11-3,TRBJ1-1,TGTGCCAGCAGCTTAGACCCTGACAGGGGGCGGACTGAAGCTTTCTTT,CASSLDPDRGRTEAFF
-,-,TRBV12-3/TRBV12-4,TRBJ1-1,TGTGCCAGCAGTCGTAGACGGGTTCGAGGGGCTTTCTTT,CASSRRRVRGAFF
-,TRBD2,TRBV12-3/TRBV12-4,TRBJ2-2,TGTGCCACCCTAGCGGGCGGCGGGGAGCTGTTTTTT,CATLAGGGELFF
once,TRBD1,TRBV24-1,TRBJ2-2,TGTGCCACCAGTGAACCGGGACAGGGATCCACCGGGGAGCTGTTTTTT,CATSEPGQGSTGELFF
-,TRBD2,TRBV2,TRBJ2-3,TGTGCCAGCAGGGCCAAACTAGCGGGGGAAGTTACGCAGTATTTT,CASRAKLAGEVTQYF
-,TRBD1,TRBV4-1,TRBJ1-2,TGCGCCAGCAGCCAAGCGACAGGGGTTGGGGCTAACTATGGCTACACCTTC,CASSQATGVGANYGYTF
-,TRBD1,TRBV5-6,TRBJ2-6,TGTGCCAGCACCGTAGGGACAGCTGGGGCCAACGTCCTGACTTTC,CASTVGTAGANVLTF
-,TRBD1,TRBV4-2,TRBJ1-4,TGTGCCAGCAGCCCTCCTGGACAGGGGGTCCTGTTTTTT,CASSPPGQGVLFF
once,TRBD1,TRBV19,TRBJ2-3,TGTGCCAGTAGTAGGACAGGGTTTAGGGATACGCAGTATTTT,CASSRTGFRDTQYF
-,-,TRBV27,TRBJ1-5,TGTGCCAGCAGTTTCGGGTCGGGGAATCAGCCCCAGCATTTT,CASSFGSGNQPQHF
-,TRBD1,TRBV6-6,TRBJ1-1,TGTGCCAGCAGATTAGGGACAGGGGCCCAATGGGCTGAAGCTTTCTTT,CASRLGTGAQWAEAFF
once,-,TRBV15,TRBJ2-2,TGTGCCACCAGCAGAGATAAGTATTGGCAGGGCGGTCGATTCACCGGGGAGCTGTTTTTT,CATSRDKYWQGGRFTGELFF
-,TRBD1,TRBV30,TRBJ1-4,TGTGCCTGGAGTCTAGAGGGACAGTCCCATGAAAAACTGTTTTTT,CAWSLEGQSHEKLFF
-,-,TRBV6-6,TRBJ1-4,TGTGCCAGCAGCCCCCGGGGGGGCGATGAAAAACTGTTTTTT,CASSPRGGDEKLFF
few,-,TRBV18,TRBJ2-2,TGTGCCAGCTCACCAAGACAGGCGAACACCGGGGAGCTGTTTTTT,CASSPRQANTGELFF
-,-,TRBV27,TRBJ2-5,TGTGCCAGCAGGGGGGGCCAAGAGACCCAGTACTTC,CASRGGQETQYF
-,-,TRBV19,TRBJ1-1,TGTGCCAGTAGTACCTCCCGACAGGAACCCTTGAACACTGAAGCTTTCTTT,CASSTSRQEPLNTEAFF
-,TRBD2,TRBV28,TRBJ2-2,TGTGCCAGCAGAACCGGGACTAGAGGTGGGGAGCTGTTTTTT,CASRTGTRGGELFF
-,TRBD2,TRBV7-2,TRBJ2-3,TGTGCCAGCAGCTTAGGGGTGACTAGCGGGAGCAGCACAGATACGCAGTATTTT,CASSLGVTSGSSTDTQYF
-,-,TRBV19,TRBJ2-1,TGTGCCAGTAGTATAGACACTAGCTCCTACAATGAGCAGTTCTTC,CASSIDTSSYNEQFF
-,TRBD1,TRBV19,TRBJ1-2,TGTGCCAGTAGTGCCGACAGGGGGCGTGGGGATGGCTACACCTTC,CASSADRGRGDGYTF
few,TRBD1,TRBV24-1,TRBJ2-1,TGTGCCACCTCCGAACAGGGGTCCTACAATGAGCAGTTCTTC,CATSEQGSYNEQFF
-,-,TRBV19,TRBJ1-2,TGTGCCAGTAGGGAGGGGCACGACTATGGCTACACCTTC,CASREGHDYGYTF
-,-,TRBV7-9,TRBJ1-5,TGTGCCAGCTCCTGGGGGAGGGGACAGCCCCAGCATTTT,CASSWGRGQPQHF
-,-,TRBV7-9,TRBJ2-2,TGTGCCAGCAGCTTATTAGCCGGGGAGCTGTTTTTT,CASSLLAGELFF
-,TRBD2,TRBV7-7,TRBJ2-1,TGTGCCAGCAGTCCTGGGAGGGCCTTGGATGAGCAGTTCTTC,CASSPGRALDEQFF
once,TRBD2,TRBV9,TRBJ2-5,TGTGCCAGCAGCGTAGGTGCGGGGGGTACTTCCCAAGAGACCCAGTACTTC,CASSVGAGGTSQETQYF
-,-,TRBV6-5,TRBJ2-2,TGTGCCAGCAGTTACTCCACGAACACCGGGGAGCTGTTTTTT,CASSYSTNTGELFF
-,-,TRBV28,TRBJ2-5,TGTGCCACCTTACAAGAGACCCAGTACTTC,CATLQETQYF
-,TRBD2,TRBV5-6,TRBJ2-1,TGTGCCAGCAGCTCGGCGGGGGGCAGGGATGAGCAGTTCTTC,CASSSAGGRDEQFF
-,TRBD2,TRBV5-1,TRBJ2-3,TGCGCCAGCAGCTTGGGCCTAGCGGAGGGGACAGATACGCAGTATTTT,CASSLGLAEGTDTQYF
-,-,TRBV6-4,TRBJ2-1,TGTGCCAGCAGTGCCCGGACAGTCTTCAGTGAGCAGTTCTTC,CASSARTVFSEQFF
few,-,TRBV30,TRBJ1-3,TGTGCCTGGAGTGTATTTAGGGGGAGTGGAAACACCATATATTTT,CAWSVFRGSGNTIYF
-,TRBD1,TRBV7-2,TRBJ1-5,TGTGCCAGCAGCCCGGGGACAGGGGTAAGCAATCAGCCCCAGCATTTT,CASSPGTGVSNQPQHF
once,TRBD2,TRBV12-5,TRBJ2-1,TGTGCTAGTGGCTATCAGACTAGCGGGAGCTCCTACAATGAGCAGTTCTTC,CASGYQTSGSSYNEQFF
-,-,TRBV14,TRBJ2-2,TGTGCCAGCAGCCAGCAACGGACCGGGGAGCTGTTTTTT,CASSQQRTGELFF
-,TRBD2,TRBV7-2,TRBJ2-3,TGTGCCAGCAGCTTAAGTGGGAGGGCCTCAGATACGCAGTATTTT,CASSLSGRASDTQYF
-,TRBD2,TRBV19,TRBJ2-7,TGTGCCAGTAGGTCACTAGCGGGGGGCTACGAGCAGTACTTC,CASRSLAGGYEQYF
-,-,TRBV24-1,TRBJ1-5,TGTGCCACCAGTGACTCCAGGGTAGCGGGCCAGCCCCAGCATTTT,CATSDSRVAGQPQHF
once,TRBD2,TRBV9,TRBJ2-1,TGTGCCAGCAGCGCTCTCGGGAGCGGGAGGAGTACAGATGAGCAGTTCTTC,CASSALGSGRSTDEQFF
-,-,TRBV19,TRBJ1-2,TGTGCCAGTAGCCCGCTCAGGGATATCCCTAATAGCTACACCTTC,CASSPLRDIPNSYTF
-,TRBD1,TRBV18,TRBJ2-7,TGTGCCAGCTCACCTGTCCGGACAGGGGCGAACTTCTACGAGCAGTACTTC,CASSPVRTGANFYEQYF
many,-,TRBV6-5,TRBJ2-1,TGTGCCAGCAGGCATCGGGGTGTCGCCTACAATGAGCAGTTCTTC,CASRHRGVAYNEQFF
-,TRBD2,TRBV6-2/TRBV6-3,TRBJ2-1,TGTGCCAGCAGTTACTCGATGGCGACTAGCGGCAGGAAGGGTGAGCAGTTCTTC,CASSYSMATSGRKGEQFF